The following is a T cell receptor (beta chain) sequence with its context. These data are taken from a study of OX40 agonist ivuxolimab in advanced cancers. Clones were read by immunoSEQ multiplex PCR, and TCRdb kept only the in-frame ones, dropping some. This sample has about 33,000 clones, with about 92% found just once. Germline V gene sequence: CDR1 SEHNR, CDR2 FQNEAQ (reference sequence). CDR3 length equals 15 residues. Trimming stripped 5 bases from V and 2 bases from J, with 15 bases between. The rearrangement uses TRBV7-9 and TRBJ2-5; possible D gene TRBD2, 5 bases. The sequence was collected from an adult with an advanced solid tumor such as melanoma, head and neck, liver or kidney cancer. The starting material was CD4+ or CD8+ T cells sorted from blood, obtained in a trial of the OX40 agonist ivuxolimab. The CDR3 bases are TGTGCCAGCAGCCCCCCGGACGGAGGTCAAGAGACCCAGTACTTC. This encodes CASSPPDGGQETQYF.